The 17 T cell receptor beta chains below were found in one sample sequenced in a study of control samples from healthy donors and cancer patients. Some clones are missing from TCRdb's copy, which holds only in-frame ones; the method was immunoSEQ multiplex PCR. The sample has some 40,000 clones; about 94% are singletons. The sequenced sample consisted of blood. These receptors were obtained from a man in his sixties in good health.

CDR3 in amino acids: CATSEGYEQYF. The CDR3 DNA is TGTGCCACCAGTGAAGGCTACGAGCAGTACTTC. The chain couples TRBV24-1 to TRBJ2-7; D uncertain. CDR3 length equals 11 residues. Deletions cut 4 bases from V and 3 bases from J, with 3 bases between. From germline, CDR1 is KGHDR and CDR2 SFDVKD.

The chain links TRBV28 to TRBJ1-1; 7 bases agree with TRBD1. Germline CDR1 reads MDHEN; CDR2 reads SYDVKM. There are 12 residues in the CDR3. Trimming removed 6 bases from V and 11 bases from J; junction bases left unmatched: 9. The CDR3 sequence: CASRLPTGKAFF. CDR3 coding DNA: TGTGCCAGCAGGCTCCCGACAGGGAAGGCTTTCTTT.

The chain uses TRBV6-5 and TRBJ2-3, with 7 positions matching TRBD2. Looked up from germline, CDR1 is MNHEY and CDR2 is SVGAGI. V shed 6 bases, J shed 2 bases, and the junction held 5 bases outside the gene matches. CDR3 length: 14 residues. The CDR3 region is CASSLGGYTDTQYF. In DNA, the CDR3 is TGTGCCAGCAGCCTCGGGGGGTACACAGATACGCAGTATTTT.

The rearrangement uses TRBV29-1 and TRBJ1-2; tentative D call: TRBD1 (5 bases). Between the trimmed V and J ends, which lost 5 bases and 6 bases, there was a span of 16 bases. CDR1 is SQVTM, CDR2 ANQGSEA, per germline. CDR3 size: 13 residues. In DNA, the CDR3 is TGCAGCGTTCCCTACCCCTCGACAGATGGCTACACCTTC. This gives the protein CSVPYPSTDGYTF.

The chain carries TRBV2 and TRBJ2-7, with TRBD1 identical over 7 bases. The CDR3 extends over 14 amino acids. Germline CDR1 reads SNHLY; CDR2 reads FYNNEI. V was clipped by 2 bases and J by 0 bases; unmatched bases: 1. CDR3 region: CASSERTGSYEQYF. In nucleotides, the CDR3 is TGTGCCAGCAGTGAAAGGACAGGCTCCTACGAGCAGTACTTC.

CDR3 sequence (DNA): TGTGCCAGCTTAAGTGGGAGGGCCCTAGGGACCCAGTACTTC. This encodes CASLSGRALGTQYF. The chain is built from TRBV2 and TRBJ2-5, with TRBD2 identical over 7 bases. This CDR3 is built from 14 residues. The germline CDR1 and CDR2 sequences are SNHLY and FYNNEI. The V and J ends lost 8 bases and 7 bases, in that order; junction bases with no gene match: 13.

V gene TRBV7-9 combines with J gene TRBJ2-3; 7 nucleotides align to TRBD2. Germline CDR1 and CDR2: SEHNR and FQNEAQ (reference sequence). This CDR3 region has 14 residues. With 11 bases clipped from V and 4 bases from J, the junction kept 12 bases outside the gene matches. The CDR3 protein is CAYPGLVGPDTQYF. The CDR3 nucleotides are TGTGCCTACCCTGGACTAGTCGGCCCAGATACGCAGTATTTT.

This chain connects TRBV21-1 to TRBJ2-7; the table's TRBD2 call for D was not verified on the DNA. TRBV21-1 is recorded as a pseudogene. The CDR3 has 14 residues. CDR3 sequence: CASSNIRSSYEQYF. CDR3 DNA sequence: TGTGCCAGCAGCAACATCCGGAGCTCCTACGAGCAGTACTTC.

The rearrangement uses TRBV11-3 and TRBJ2-5; possible D gene TRBD2, 5 bases. This CDR3 comprises 15 residues. Germline lookup yields CDR1 SGHNT and CDR2 YENEEA. The ends were cut back, 2 bases at V and 1 base at J, with 11 bases in the middle. In nucleotides, the CDR3 is TGTGCCAGCAGCTTATCCCGGGGTACCCAAGAGACCCAGTACTTC. It codes for CASSLSRGTQETQYF.

The chain uses TRBV19 and TRBJ2-1; D gene unclear. V lost 9 bases to trimming and J lost 6 bases, with 12 bases between them. This CDR3 comprises 12 residues. CDR1 is LNHDA and CDR2 is SQIVND in the germline V gene (reference sequence). This CDR3 is CASARMGNEQFF. The CDR3 DNA sequence: TGTGCCAGCGCACGTATGGGCAATGAGCAGTTCTTC.

The chain uses TRBV3-1 (or the pseudogene TRBV3-2) and TRBJ1-1; 7 bases align to TRBD1. The CDR3 has 13 residues. Germline V gene lookup returns CDR1 LGHDT and CDR2 YNNKEL (reference sequence). V was clipped by 0 bases and J by 10 bases; unmatched bases: 5. The CDR3 bases are TGTGCCAGCAGCCAAGATGGGAGGACAGGAGCTTTCTTT. This encodes CASSQDGRTGAFF.

The rearrangement uses TRBV10-3 and TRBJ2-7, with 7 bases lining up with TRBD1. Germline lookup yields CDR1 ENHRY and CDR2 SYGVKD. The CDR3 loop spans 13 amino acids. J gave up 5 bases and V 7 bases, and 8 bases lay outside the gene matches. As DNA, the CDR3 is TGTGCCATCACCTTCGACAGGGACAACGAGCAGTACTTC. Its translation: CAITFDRDNEQYF.

The J gene is TRBJ2-7, the V gene TRBV6-5, with D unresolved. CDR1 MNHEY and CDR2 SVGAGI come from the germline V gene. V was cut by 4 bases and J by 7 bases, with 11 bases left in between. The CDR3 length is 12 residues. The CDR3 DNA reads as TGTGCCAGCAGTTCCAAACAAGGGGAGCAGTACTTC. Translating gives CASSSKQGEQYF.

The V call is TRBV5-6, the J call TRBJ1-1; no clear D. The V and J ends lost 3 bases and 1 base respectively, with 10 bases between them. The CDR3 covers 14 residues. Per the germline V gene, CDR1 is SGHDT and CDR2 is YYEEEE. The CDR3 reads CASSYLTTNTEAFF. DNA of the CDR3: TGTGCCAGCAGCTACCTAACTACGAACACTGAAGCTTTCTTT.

This chain uses TRBV5-1 with TRBJ2-2; the D gene is possibly TRBD1 (5 bases). The germline CDR1 and CDR2 sequences are SGHRS and YFSETQ. The CDR3 is made up of 15 amino acids. Trimming shortened V by 7 bases and J by 5 bases, and 18 bases separated the two germline ends. CDR3 DNA sequence: TGCGCCAGCTCAGTGGAAAGGGGCGGTACCGGGGAGCTGTTTTTT. This gives the protein CASSVERGGTGELFF.

The chain couples TRBV19 to TRBJ1-1; D not certain. V gave up 8 bases and J gave up 1 base, with 8 bases separating them. There are 12 residues in the CDR3. Germline V CDR1 and CDR2: LNHDA, SQIVND (reference sequence). This CDR3 reads CASGEQNTEAFF. The CDR3 DNA is TGTGCCAGTGGAGAGCAGAACACTGAAGCTTTCTTT. The entire variable domain, with the rest obtained from reference TRBV19 and TRBJ1-1, is as follows: DGGITQSPKYLFRKEGQNVTLSCEQNLNHDAMYWYRQDPGQGLRLIYYSQIVNDFQKGDIAEGYSVSREKKESFPLTVTSAQKNPTAFYLCASGEQNTEAFFGQGTRLTVV.

The chain joins TRBV7-6 to TRBJ2-5; D unclear. The CDR3 spans 16 residues. The germline V gene has CDR1 SGHVS and CDR2 FNYEAQ. Deletions cut 6 bases from V and 2 bases from J, with 19 bases between. In nucleotides, the CDR3 is TGTGCCAGCAGTAAAGCTCCACTGGACCGTCAAGAGACCCAGTACTTC. Translation: CASSKAPLDRQETQYF.